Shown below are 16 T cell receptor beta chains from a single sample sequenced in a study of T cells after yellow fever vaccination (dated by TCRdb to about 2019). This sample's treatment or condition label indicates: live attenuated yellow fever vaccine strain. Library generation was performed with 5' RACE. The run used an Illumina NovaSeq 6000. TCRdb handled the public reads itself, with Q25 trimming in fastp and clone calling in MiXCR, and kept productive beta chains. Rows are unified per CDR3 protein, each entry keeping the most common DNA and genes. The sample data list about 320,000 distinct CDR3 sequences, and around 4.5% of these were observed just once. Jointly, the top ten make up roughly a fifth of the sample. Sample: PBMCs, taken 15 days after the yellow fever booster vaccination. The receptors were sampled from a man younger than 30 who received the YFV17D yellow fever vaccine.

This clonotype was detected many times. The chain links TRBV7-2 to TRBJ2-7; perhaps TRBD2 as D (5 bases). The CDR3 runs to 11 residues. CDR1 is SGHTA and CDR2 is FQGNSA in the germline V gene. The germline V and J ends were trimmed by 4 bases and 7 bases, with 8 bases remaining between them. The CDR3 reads CASSYTGEQYF. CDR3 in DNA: TGTGCCAGCAGCTATACGGGGGAGCAGTACTTC.

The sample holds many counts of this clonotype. The CDR3 bases are TGTGCCAGCACAAGCGGGCAGGGGGCGGCAGATACGCAGTATTTT. The encoded protein is CASTSGQGAADTQYF. The chain has TRBV6-1 and TRBJ2-3, with TRBD1 matching over 8 bases. Losses at the gene ends were 7 bases for V and 4 bases for J; bases not matched to a gene: 10. CDR1 and CDR2 (germline): MNHNS, SASEGT. The CDR3 is 15 amino acids.

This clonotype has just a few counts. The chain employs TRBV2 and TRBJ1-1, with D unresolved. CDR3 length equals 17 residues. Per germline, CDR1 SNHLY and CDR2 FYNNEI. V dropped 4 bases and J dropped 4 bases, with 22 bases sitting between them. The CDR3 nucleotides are TGTGCCAGCAGTGGGAGGGCGGGAGGCGCCTTCGGCACTGAAGCTTTCTTT. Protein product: CASSGRAGGAFGTEAFF.

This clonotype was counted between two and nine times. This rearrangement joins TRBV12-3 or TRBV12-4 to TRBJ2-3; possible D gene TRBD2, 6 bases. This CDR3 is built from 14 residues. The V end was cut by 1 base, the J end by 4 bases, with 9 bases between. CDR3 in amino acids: CASSLGGTPDTQYF. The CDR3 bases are TGTGCCAGCAGTTTAGGGGGGACTCCAGATACGCAGTATTTT.

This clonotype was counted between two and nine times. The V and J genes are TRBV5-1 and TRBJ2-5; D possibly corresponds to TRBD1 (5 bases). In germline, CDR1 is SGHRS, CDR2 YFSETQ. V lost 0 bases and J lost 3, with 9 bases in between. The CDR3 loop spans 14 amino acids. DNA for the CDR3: TGCGCCAGCAGCTTGGCCGTCAGGGAAGAGACCCAGTACTTC. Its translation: CASSLAVREETQYF.

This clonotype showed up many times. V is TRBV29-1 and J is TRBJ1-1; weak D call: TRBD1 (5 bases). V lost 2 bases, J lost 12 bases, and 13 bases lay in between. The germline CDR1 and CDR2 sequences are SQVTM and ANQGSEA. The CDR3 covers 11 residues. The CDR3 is CSVENGGTSFF. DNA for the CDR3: TGCAGCGTTGAAAATGGGGGGACGTCTTTCTTT.

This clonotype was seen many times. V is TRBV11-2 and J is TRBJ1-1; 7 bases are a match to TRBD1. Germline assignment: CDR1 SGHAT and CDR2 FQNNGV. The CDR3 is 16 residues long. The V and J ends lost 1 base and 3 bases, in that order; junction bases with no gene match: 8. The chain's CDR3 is CASSLGRSGGDTEAFF. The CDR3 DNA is TGTGCCAGCAGCTTAGGGCGATCAGGGGGGGACACTGAAGCTTTCTTT. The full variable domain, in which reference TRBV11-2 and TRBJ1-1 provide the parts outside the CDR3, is EAGVAQSPRYKIIEKRQSVAFWCNPISGHATLYWYQQILGQGPKLLIQFQNNGVVDDSQLPKDRFSAERLKGVDSTLKIQPAKLEDSAVYLCASSLGRSGGDTEAFFGQGTRLTVV.

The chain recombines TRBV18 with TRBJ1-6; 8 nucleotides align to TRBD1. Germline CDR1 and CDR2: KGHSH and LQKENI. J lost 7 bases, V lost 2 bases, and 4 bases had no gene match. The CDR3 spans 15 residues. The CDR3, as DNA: TGTGCCAGCTCACCAGGGGGACAGGAAAATTCACCCCTCCACTTT. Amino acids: CASSPGGQENSPLHF. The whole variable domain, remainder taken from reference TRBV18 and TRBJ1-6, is NAGVMQNPRHLVRRRGQEARLRCSPMKGHSHVYWYRQLPEEGLKFMVYLQKENIIDESGMPKERFSAEFPKEGPSILRIQQVVRGDSAAYFCASSPGGQENSPLHFGNGTRLTVT.

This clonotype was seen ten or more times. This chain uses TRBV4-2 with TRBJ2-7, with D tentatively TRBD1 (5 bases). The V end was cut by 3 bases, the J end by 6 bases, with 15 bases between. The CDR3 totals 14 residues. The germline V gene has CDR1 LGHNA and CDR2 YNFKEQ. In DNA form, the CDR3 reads TGTGCCAGCAGCCAGTCCTGGGGCTTGGGCGAGCAGTACTTC. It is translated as CASSQSWGLGEQYF.

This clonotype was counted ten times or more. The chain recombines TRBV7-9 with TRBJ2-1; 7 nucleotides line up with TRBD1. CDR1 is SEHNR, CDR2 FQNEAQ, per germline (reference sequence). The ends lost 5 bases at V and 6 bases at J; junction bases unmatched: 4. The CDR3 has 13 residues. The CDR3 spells CASSRGQFNEQFF. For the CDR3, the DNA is TGTGCCAGCAGCCGGGGACAGTTCAATGAGCAGTTCTTC.

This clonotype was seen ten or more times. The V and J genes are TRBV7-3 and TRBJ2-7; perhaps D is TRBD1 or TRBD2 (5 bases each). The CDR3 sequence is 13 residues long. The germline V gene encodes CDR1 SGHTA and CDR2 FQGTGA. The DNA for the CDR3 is TGTGCTACGGGACCGGGCCCCACCTACGAGCAGTACTTC. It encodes CATGPGPTYEQYF.

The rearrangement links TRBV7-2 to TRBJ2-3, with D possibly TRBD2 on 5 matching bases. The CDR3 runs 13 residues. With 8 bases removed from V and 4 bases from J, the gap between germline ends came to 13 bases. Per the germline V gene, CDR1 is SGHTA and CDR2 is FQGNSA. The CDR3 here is CASAAHGADTQYF. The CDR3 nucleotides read TGTGCCAGCGCCGCACACGGGGCAGATACGCAGTATTTT.

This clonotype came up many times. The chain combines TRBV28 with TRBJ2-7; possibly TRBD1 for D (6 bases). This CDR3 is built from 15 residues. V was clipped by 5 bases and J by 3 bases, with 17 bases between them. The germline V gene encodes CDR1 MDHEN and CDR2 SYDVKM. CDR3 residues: CASSDPSTGLYEQYF. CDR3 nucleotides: TGTGCCAGCAGTGACCCCTCAACAGGGCTCTACGAGCAGTACTTC.

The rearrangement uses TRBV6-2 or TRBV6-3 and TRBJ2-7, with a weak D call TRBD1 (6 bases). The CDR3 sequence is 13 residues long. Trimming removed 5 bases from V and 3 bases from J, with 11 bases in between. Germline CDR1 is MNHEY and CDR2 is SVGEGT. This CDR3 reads CASSRGHHYEQYF. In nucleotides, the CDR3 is TGTGCCAGCAGTCGGGGACACCACTACGAGCAGTACTTC.

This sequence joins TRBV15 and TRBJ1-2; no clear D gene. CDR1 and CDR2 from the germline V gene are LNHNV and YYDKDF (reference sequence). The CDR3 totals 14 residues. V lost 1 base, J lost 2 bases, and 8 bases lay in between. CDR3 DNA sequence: TGTGCCACCAGCAGAGGTCAAAAAAACTATGGCTACACCTTC. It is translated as CATSRGQKNYGYTF.

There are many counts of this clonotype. The CDR3 sequence is CATAPTSFYEQYV. CDR3 coding DNA: TGTGCCACGGCGCCGACTAGCTTCTACGAGCAGTACGTC. The rearrangement links TRBV6-6 to TRBJ2-7, with TRBD2 matching 7 bases. The CDR3 covers 13 residues. Germline CDR1 MNHNY, CDR2 SVGAGI (reference sequence). J gave up 3 bases and V 10 bases, and 9 bases lay outside the gene matches.